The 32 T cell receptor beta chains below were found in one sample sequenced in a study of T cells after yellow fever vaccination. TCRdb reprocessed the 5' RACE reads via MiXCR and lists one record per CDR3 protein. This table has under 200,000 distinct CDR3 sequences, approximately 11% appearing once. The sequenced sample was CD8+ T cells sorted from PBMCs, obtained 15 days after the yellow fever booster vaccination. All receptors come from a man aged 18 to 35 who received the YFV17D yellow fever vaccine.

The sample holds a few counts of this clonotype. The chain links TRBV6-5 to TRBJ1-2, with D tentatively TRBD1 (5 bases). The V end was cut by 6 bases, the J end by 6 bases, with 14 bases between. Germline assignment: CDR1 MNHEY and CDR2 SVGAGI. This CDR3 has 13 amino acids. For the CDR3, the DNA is TGTGCCAGCAGCGTCGGGGCTACTGATGGCTACACCTTC. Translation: CASSVGATDGYTF.

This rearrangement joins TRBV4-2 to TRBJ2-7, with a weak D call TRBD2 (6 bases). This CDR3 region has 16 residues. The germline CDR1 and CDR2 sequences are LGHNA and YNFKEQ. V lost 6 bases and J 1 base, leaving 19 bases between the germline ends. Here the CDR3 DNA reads TGTGCCAGCAGGCCGGTTGCGCGGGGAGAATCCTACGAGCAGTACTTC. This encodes CASRPVARGESYEQYF.

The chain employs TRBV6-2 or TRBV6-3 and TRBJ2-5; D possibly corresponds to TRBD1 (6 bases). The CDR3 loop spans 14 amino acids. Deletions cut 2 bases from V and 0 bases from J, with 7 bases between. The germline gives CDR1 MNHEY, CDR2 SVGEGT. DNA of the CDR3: TGTGCCAGCAGTTACCGGACAGACCAAGAGACCCAGTACTTC. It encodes CASSYRTDQETQYF.

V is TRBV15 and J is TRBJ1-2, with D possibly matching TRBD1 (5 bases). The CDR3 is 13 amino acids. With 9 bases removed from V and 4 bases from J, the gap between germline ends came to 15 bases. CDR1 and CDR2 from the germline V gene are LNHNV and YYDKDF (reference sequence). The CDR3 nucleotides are TGTGCCACGTCACCCCAGGGAACCTATGGCTACACCTTC. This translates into CATSPQGTYGYTF.

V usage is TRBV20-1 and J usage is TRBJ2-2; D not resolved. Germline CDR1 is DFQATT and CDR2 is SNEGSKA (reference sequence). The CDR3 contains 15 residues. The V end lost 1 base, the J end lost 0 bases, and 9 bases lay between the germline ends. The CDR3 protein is CSARVLGPNTGELFF. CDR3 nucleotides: TGCAGTGCTAGAGTTCTGGGCCCGAACACCGGGGAGCTGTTTTTT.

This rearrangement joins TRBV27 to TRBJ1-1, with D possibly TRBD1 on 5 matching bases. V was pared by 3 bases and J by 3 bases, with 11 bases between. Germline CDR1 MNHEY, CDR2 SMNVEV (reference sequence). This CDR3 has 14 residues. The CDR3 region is CASSFIGADTEAFF. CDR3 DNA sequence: TGTGCCAGCAGTTTTATAGGGGCGGACACTGAAGCTTTCTTT.

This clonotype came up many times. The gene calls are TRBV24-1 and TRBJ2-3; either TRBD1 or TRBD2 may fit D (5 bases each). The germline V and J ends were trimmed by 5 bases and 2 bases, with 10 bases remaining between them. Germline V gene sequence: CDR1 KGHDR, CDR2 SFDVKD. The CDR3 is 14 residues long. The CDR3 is CATSGGEHTDTQYF. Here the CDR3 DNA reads TGTGCCACCAGTGGAGGGGAGCACACAGATACGCAGTATTTT.

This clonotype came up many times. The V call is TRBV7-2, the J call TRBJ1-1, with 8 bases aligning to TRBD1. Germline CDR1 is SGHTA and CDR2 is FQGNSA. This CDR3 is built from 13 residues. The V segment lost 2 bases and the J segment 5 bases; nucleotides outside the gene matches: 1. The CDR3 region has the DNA TGTGCCAGCAGCTTAACAGGGGGGACTGAAGCTTTCTTT. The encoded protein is CASSLTGGTEAFF.

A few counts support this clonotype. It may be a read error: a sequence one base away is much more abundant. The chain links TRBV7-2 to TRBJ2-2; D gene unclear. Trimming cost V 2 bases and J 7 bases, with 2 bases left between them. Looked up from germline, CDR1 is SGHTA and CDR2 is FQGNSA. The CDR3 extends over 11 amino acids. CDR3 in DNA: TGTGCCAGCAGCTTATTCGGGGAGCTGTTTTTT. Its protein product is CASSLFGELFF.

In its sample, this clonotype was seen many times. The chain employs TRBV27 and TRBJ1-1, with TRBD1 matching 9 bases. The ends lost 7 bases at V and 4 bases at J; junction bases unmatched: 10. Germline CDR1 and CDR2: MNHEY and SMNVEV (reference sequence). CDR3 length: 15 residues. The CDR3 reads CASKQGALLSTEAFF. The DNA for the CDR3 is TGTGCCAGCAAACAGGGGGCCCTCTTGAGCACTGAAGCTTTCTTT.

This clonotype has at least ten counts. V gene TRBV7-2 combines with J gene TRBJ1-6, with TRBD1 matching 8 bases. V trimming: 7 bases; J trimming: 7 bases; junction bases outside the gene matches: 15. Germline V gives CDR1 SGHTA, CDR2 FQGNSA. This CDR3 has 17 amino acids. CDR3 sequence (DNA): TGTGCCAGCAACATCTCACACAGAGGGACAGGCAATTCACCCCTCCACTTT. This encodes CASNISHRGTGNSPLHF.

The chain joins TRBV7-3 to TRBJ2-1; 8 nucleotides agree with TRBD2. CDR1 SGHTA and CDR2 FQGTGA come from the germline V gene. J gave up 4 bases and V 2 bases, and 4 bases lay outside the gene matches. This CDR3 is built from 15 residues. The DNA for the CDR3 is TGTGCCAGCAGCTTAGCGGGGGGACAATACAATGAGCAGTTCTTC. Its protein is CASSLAGGQYNEQFF.

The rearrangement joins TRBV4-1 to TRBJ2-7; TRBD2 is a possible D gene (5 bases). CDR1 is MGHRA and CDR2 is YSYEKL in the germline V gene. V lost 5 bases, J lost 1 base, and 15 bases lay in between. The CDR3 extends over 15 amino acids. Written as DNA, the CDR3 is TGCGCCAGCAGCTATACGACGGACTCATCCTACGAGCAGTACTTC. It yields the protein CASSYTTDSSYEQYF.

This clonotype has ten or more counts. The CDR3 DNA is TGTGCCAGCAGCCAAACCGGGACTAGCGCTGCCAAAAACATTCAGTACTTC. Translation: CASSQTGTSAAKNIQYF. The chain has TRBV4-2 and TRBJ2-4; 10 nucleotides agree with TRBD2. The CDR3 runs to 17 residues. Germline CDR1 and CDR2: LGHNA and YNFKEQ. Losses at the gene ends were 2 bases for V and 1 base for J; bases not matched to a gene: 5.

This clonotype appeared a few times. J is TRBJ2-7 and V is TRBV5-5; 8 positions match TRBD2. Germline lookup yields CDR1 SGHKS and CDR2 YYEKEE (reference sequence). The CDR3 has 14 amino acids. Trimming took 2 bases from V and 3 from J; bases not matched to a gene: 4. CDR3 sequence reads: CASSFREGYYEQYV. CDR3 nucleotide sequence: TGTGCCAGCAGCTTTCGGGAGGGATACTACGAGCAGTACGTC.

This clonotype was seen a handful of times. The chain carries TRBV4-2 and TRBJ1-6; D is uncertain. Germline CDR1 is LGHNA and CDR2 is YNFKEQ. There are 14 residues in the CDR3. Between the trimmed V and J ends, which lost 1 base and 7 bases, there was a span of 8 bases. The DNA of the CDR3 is TGTGCCAGCAGCCAAGTCGTGTCGAATTCACCCCTCCACTTT. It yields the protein CASSQVVSNSPLHF.

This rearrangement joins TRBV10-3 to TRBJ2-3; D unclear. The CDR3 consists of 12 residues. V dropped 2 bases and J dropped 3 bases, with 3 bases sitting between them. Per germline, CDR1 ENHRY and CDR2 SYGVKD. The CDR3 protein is CAISETTDTQYF. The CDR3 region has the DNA TGTGCCATCAGTGAGACTACAGATACGCAGTATTTT.

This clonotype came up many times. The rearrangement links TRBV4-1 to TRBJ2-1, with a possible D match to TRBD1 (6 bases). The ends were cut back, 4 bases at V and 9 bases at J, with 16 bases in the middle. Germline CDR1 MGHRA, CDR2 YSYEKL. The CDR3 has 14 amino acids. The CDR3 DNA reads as TGCGCCAGCAGCCCTACTTCAGGGGTCACTGAGCAGTTCTTC. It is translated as CASSPTSGVTEQFF.

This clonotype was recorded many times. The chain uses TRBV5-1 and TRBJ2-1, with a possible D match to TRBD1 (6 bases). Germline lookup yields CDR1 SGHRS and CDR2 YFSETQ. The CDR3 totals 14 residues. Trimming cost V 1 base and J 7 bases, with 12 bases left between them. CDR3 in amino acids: CASSLRGHSNEQFF. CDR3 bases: TGCGCCAGCAGCTTGCGGGGACATTCGAATGAGCAGTTCTTC.

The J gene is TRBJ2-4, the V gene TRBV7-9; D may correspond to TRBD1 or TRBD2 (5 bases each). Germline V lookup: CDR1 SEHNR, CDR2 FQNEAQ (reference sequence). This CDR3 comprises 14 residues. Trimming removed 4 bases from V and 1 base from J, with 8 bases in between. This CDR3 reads CASSSGRAKNIQYF. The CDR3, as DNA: TGTGCCAGCAGCTCGGGGCGGGCCAAAAACATTCAGTACTTC.

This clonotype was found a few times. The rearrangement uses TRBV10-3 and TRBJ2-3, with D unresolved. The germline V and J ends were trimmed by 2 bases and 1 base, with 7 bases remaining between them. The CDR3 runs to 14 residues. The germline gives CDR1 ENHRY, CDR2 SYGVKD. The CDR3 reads CAISEREGTDTQYF. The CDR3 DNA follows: TGTGCCATCAGTGAGAGGGAAGGCACAGATACGCAGTATTTT.

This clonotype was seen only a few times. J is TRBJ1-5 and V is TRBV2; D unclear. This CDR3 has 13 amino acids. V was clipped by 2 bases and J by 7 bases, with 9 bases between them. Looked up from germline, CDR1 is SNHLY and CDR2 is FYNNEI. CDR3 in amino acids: CASSEPGVQPQHF. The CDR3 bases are TGTGCCAGCAGTGAACCGGGAGTCCAGCCCCAGCATTTT.

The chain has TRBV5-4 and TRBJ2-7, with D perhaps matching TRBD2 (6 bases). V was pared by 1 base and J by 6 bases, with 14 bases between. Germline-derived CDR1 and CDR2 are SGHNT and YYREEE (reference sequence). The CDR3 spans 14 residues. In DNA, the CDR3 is TGTGCCAGCAGCTTGTTTGGGGGACTCAGCGAGCAGTACTTC. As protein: CASSLFGGLSEQYF. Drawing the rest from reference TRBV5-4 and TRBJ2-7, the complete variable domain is ETGVTQSPTHLIKTRGQQVTLRCSSQSGHNTVSWYQQALGQGPQFIFQYYREEENGRGNFPPRFSGLQFPNYSSELNVNALELDDSALYLCASSLFGGLSEQYFGPGTRLTVT.

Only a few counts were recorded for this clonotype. Here the CDR3 reads CASSLSNSASTEAFF. DNA of the CDR3: TGTGCCAGCAGCTTATCGAACAGCGCCTCCACTGAAGCTTTCTTT. The chain recombines TRBV7-2 with TRBJ1-1; no definite D call. Trimming removed 2 bases from V and 4 bases from J, with 14 bases in between. CDR1 and CDR2 from the germline V gene are SGHTA and FQGNSA. CDR3 length: 15 residues.

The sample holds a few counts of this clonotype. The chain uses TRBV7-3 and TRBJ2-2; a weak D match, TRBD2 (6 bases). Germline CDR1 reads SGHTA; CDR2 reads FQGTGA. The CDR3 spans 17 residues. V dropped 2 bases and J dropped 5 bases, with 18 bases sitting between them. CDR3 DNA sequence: TGTGCCAGCAGCTTACAAGCGGGTGAACTCCCTACCGGGGAGCTGTTTTTT. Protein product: CASSLQAGELPTGELFF.

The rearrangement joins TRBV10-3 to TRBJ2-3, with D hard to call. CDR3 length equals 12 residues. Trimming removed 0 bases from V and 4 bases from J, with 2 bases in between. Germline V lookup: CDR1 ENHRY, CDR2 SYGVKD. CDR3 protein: CAISESSDTQYF. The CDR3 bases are TGTGCCATCAGTGAGTCGTCAGATACGCAGTATTTT.

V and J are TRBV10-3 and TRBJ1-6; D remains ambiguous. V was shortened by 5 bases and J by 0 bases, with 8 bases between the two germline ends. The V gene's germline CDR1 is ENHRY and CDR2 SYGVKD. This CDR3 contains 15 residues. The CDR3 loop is CAISISSSYNSPLHF. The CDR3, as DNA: TGTGCCATCAGTATCTCGAGCTCCTATAATTCACCCCTCCACTTT.

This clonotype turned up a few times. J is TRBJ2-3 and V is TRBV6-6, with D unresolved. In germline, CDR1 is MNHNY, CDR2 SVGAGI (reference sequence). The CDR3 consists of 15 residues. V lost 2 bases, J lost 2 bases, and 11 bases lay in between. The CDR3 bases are TGTGCCAGCAGTTACGACTCAACCATCACAGATACGCAGTATTTT. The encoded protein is CASSYDSTITDTQYF.

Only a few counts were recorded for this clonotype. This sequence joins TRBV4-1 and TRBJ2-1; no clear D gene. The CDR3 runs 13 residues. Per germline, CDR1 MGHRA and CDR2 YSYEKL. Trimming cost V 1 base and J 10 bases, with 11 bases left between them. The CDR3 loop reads CASSQADMEEQFF. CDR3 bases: TGCGCCAGCAGCCAAGCTGACATGGAGGAGCAGTTCTTC.

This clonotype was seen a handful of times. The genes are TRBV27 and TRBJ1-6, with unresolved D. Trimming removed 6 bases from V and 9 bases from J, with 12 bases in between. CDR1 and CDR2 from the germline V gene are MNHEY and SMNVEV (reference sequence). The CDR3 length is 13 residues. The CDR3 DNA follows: TGTGCCAGCAGCCCTAGTGTGAGTTCACCCCTCCACTTT. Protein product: CASSPSVSSPLHF.

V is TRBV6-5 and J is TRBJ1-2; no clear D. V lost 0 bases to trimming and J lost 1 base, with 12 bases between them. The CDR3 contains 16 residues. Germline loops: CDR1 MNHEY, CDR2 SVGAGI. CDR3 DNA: TGTGCCAGCAGTTACTCGAAAGGTCTCAGTAACTATGGCTACACCTTC. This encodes CASSYSKGLSNYGYTF.

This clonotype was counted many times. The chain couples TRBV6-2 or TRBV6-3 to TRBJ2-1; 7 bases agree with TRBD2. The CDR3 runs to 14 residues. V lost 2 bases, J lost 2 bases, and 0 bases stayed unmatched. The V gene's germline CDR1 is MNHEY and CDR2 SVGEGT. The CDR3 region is CASSYAGAYNEQFF. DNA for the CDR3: TGTGCCAGCAGTTACGCGGGAGCCTACAATGAGCAGTTCTTC.